Sequencing of this T cell receptor beta chain was carried out in a study of blood T cell repertoires in COVID-19. At the level of the study: Whether acute or convalescent, the COVID-19 samples came from the United States, Italy and Spain. T cells, B-cell-depleted T cells, or PBMCs supplied cDNA or gDNA.

Source study methods: Amplification from reference gene primers served as the basis for estimated nucleated cell counts. Here immunoSEQ multiplex PCR was the method, and the copy in TCRdb shows in-frame clones only, minus some. Clone size and the V and J calls come from that table; the DNA yielded D and trimming. The data show 70,000 to 85,000 clones, approximately 78% seen once. The germline V gene has CDR1 KGHDR and CDR2 SFDVKD. The CDR3 spans 15 residues. Trimming shortened V by 3 bases and J by 5 bases, and 12 bases separated the two germline ends. The sequence derives from a woman over 75 with acute or convalescent COVID-19. The sequenced material came from peripheral blood. The chain uses TRBV24-1 and TRBJ2-2; possibly TRBD2 for D (6 bases). The CDR3 here is CATSDGGALTGELFF. The CDR3 DNA reads as TGTGCCACCAGTGATGGCGGGGCGTTAACCGGGGAGCTGTTTTTT.